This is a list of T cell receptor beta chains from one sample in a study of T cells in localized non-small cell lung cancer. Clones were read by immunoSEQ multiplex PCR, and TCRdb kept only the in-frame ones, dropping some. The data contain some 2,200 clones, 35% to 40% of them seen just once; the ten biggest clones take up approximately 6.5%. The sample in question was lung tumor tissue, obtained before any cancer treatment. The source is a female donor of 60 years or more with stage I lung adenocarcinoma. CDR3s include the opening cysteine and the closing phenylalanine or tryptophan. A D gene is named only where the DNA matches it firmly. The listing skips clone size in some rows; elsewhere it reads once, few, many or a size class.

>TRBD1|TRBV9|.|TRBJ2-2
TGTGCCAGCAGCTCCCGGGACAGGGGCCCCGGGGAGCTGTTTTTT
CASSSRDRGPGELFF
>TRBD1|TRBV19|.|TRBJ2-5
TGTGCCAGTAGCGGACAGGACCAAGAGACCCAGTACTTC
CASSGQDQETQYF
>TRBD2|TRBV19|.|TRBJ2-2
TGTGCCAGTAGTGAGCGGGAGGCCGGGGAGCTGTTTTTT
CASSEREAGELFF
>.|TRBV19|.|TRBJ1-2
TGTGCCAGTAGTATAGGGACCGGTAACTATGGCTACACCTTC
CASSIGTGNYGYTF
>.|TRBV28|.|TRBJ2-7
TGTGCCAGCAGCTCATGGGCCTACGAGCAGTACTTC
CASSSWAYEQYF
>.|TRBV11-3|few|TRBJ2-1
TGTGCCAGCAGCCCATCCTATGGGGCAAATGAGCAGTTCTTC
CASSPSYGANEQFF
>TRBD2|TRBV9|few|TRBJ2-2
TGTGCCAGCAGCGATCCTAGCGGCGACACCGGGGAGCTGTTTTTT
CASSDPSGDTGELFF
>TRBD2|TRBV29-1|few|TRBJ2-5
TGCAGCGCCGCGACTAGCGGGAGGGGAGAGACCCAGTACTTC
CSAATSGRGETQYF
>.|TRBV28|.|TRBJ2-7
TGTGCCAGCAGTTTACGGGAACGGTACGAGCAGTACTTC
CASSLRERYEQYF
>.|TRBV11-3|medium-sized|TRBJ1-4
TGTGCCAGCAGCCCCTCGGGGGGGGGAAATGAAAAACTGTTTTTT
CASSPSGGGNEKLFF